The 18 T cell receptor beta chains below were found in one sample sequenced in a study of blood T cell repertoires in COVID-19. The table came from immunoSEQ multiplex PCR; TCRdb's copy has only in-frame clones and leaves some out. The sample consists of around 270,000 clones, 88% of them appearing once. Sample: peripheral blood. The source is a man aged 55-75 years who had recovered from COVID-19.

CDR3 loop: CASSLDSRLGGNTIYF. CDR3 bases: TGTGCCAGCAGTTTGGACAGCCGGCTAGGAGGAAACACCATATATTTT. The chain couples TRBV6-5 to TRBJ1-3, with TRBD1 as a possible D gene (6 bases). CDR1 MNHEY and CDR2 SVGAGI come from the germline V gene. Trimming stripped 4 bases from V and 4 bases from J, with 17 bases between. The CDR3 runs 16 residues.

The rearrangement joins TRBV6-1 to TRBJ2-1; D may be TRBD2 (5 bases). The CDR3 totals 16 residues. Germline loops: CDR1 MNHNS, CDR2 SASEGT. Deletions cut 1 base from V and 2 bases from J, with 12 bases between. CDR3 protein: CASSEGRLAAYNEQFF. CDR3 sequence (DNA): TGTGCCAGCAGTGAAGGTCGGCTAGCAGCCTACAATGAGCAGTTCTTC.

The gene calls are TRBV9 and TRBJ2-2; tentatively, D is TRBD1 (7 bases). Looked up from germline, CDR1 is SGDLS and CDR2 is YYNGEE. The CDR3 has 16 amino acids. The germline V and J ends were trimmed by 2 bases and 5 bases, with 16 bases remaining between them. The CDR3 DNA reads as TGTGCCAGCAGCGTGACGGAGGGGGCGGGTACCGGGGAGCTGTTTTTT. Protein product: CASSVTEGAGTGELFF.

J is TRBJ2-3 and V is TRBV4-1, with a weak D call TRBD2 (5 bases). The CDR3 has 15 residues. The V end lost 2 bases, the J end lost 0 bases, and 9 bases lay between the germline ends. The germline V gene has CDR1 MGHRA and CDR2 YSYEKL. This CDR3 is CASSQLAGSTDTQYF. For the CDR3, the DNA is TGCGCCAGCAGCCAACTAGCTGGTAGCACAGATACGCAGTATTTT.

CDR3 DNA: TGTGCCACCAGCGGCACAGGGTCTTCCGGGGAGCTGTTTTTT. This codes for CATSGTGSSGELFF. The rearrangement links TRBV15 to TRBJ2-2; perhaps TRBD1 as D (6 bases). CDR3 length: 14 amino acids. V gave up 5 bases and J gave up 6 bases, with 13 bases separating them. The germline CDR1 and CDR2 sequences are LNHNV and YYDKDF (reference sequence).

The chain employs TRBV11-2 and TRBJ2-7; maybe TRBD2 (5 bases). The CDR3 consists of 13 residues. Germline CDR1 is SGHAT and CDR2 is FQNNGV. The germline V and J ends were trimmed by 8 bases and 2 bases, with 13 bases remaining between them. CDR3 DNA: TGTGCCAGCTGCCTAAGCGGCGCCTACGAGCAGTACTTC. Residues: CASCLSGAYEQYF.

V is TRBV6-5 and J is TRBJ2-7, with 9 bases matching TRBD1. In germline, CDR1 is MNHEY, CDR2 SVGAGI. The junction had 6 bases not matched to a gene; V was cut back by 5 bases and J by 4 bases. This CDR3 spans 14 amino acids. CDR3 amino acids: CASSRGQGRYEQYF. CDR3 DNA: TGTGCCAGCAGTAGGGGACAGGGTCGATACGAGCAGTACTTC.

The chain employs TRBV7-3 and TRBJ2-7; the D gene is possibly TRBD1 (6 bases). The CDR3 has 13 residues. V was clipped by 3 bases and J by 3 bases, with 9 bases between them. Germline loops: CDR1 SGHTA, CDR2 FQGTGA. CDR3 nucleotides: TGTGCCAGCAGCTTCGGACAGAGCTACGAGCAGTACTTC. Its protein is CASSFGQSYEQYF.

The CDR3 protein is CASSLTGVTEAFF. The CDR3 region has the DNA TGTGCCAGCAGCTTGACAGGGGTTACTGAAGCTTTCTTT. This chain uses TRBV7-8 with TRBJ1-1; 8 nucleotides line up with TRBD1. The CDR3 length is 13 residues. J lost 5 bases, V lost 3 bases, and 2 bases had no gene match. Germline values: CDR1 SGHVS, CDR2 FQNEAQ.

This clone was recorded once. The CDR3 sequence: CASSPMNTEAFF. The CDR3 coding sequence is TGTGCCAGCTCACCTATGAACACTGAAGCTTTCTTT. This rearrangement joins TRBV18 to TRBJ1-1; D uncertain. Germline CDR1 and CDR2: KGHSH and LQKENI. The CDR3 spans 12 residues. The ends were cut back, 3 bases at V and 0 bases at J, with 2 bases in the middle.

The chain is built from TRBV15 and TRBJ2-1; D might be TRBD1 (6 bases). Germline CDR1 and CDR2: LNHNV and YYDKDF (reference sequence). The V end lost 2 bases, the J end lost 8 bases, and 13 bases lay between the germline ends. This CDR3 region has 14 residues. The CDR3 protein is CATSRPGTRDEQFF. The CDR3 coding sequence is TGTGCCACCAGCAGACCAGGGACACGGGATGAGCAGTTCTTC.

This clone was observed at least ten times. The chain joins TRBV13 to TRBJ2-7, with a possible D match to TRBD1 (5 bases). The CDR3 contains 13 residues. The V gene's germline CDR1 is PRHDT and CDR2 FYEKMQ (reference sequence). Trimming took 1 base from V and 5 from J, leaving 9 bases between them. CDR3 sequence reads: CASSLEGSHEQYF. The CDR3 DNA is TGTGCCAGCAGCTTAGAGGGGTCCCACGAGCAGTACTTC.

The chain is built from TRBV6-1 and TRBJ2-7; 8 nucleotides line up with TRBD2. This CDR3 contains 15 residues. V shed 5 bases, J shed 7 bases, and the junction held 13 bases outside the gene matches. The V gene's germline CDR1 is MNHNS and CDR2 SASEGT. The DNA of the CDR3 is TGTGCCAGCAGTCGCACTAGCGGCTCGCGGGGTGAGCAGTACTTC. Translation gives CASSRTSGSRGEQYF.

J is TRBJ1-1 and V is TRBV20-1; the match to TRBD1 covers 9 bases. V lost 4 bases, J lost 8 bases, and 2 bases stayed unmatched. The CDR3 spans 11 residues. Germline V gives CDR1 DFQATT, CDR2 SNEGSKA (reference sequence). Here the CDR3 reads CSATDRGEAFF. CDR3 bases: TGCAGTGCTACTGACAGGGGGGAAGCTTTCTTT.

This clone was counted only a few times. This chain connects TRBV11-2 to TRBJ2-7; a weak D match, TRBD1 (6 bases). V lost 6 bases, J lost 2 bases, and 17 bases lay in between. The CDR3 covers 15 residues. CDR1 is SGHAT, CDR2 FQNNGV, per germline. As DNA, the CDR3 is TGTGCCAGCAGTTTTGGGGGCCAGGCCACCTACGAGCAGTACTTC. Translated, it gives CASSFGGQATYEQYF.

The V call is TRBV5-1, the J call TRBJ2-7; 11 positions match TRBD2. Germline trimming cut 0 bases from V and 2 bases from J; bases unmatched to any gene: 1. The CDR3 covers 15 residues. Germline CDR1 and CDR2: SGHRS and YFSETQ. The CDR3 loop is CASSLVAGGPYEQYF. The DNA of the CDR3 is TGCGCCAGCAGCTTGGTAGCGGGGGGGCCCTACGAGCAGTACTTC. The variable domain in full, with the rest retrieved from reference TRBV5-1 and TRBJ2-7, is KAGVTQTPRYLIKTRGQQVTLSCSPISGHRSVSWYQQTPGQGLQFLFEYFSETQRNKGNFPGRFSGRQFSNSRSEMNVSTLELGDSALYLCASSLVAGGPYEQYFGPGTRLTVT.

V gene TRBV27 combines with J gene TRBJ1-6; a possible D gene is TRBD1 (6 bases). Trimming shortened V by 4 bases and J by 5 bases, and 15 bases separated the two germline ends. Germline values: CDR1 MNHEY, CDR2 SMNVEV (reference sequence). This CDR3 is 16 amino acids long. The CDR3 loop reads CASSSPQGTNNSPLHF. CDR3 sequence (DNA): TGTGCCAGCAGTTCCCCACAGGGAACCAATAATTCACCCCTCCACTTT.

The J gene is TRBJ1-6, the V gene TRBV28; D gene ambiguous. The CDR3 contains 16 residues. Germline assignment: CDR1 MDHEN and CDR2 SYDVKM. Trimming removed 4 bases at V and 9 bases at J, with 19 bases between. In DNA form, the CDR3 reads TGTGCCAGCAGTTCTGCAAAGTCCGGGGTACGTTCACCCCTCCACTTT. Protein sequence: CASSSAKSGVRSPLHF.